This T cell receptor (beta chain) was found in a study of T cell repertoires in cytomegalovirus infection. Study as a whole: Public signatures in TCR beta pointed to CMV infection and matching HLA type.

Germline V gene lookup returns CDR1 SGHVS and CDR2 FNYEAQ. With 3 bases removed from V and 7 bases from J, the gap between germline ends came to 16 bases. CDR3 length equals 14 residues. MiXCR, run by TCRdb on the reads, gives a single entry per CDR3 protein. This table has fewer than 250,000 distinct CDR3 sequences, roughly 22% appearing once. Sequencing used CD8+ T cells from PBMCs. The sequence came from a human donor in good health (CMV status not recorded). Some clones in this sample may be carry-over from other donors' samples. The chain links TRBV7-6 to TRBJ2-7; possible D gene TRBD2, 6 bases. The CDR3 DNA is TGTGCCAGCAGCTTCAGGCCCTTCGGGGGAGAGCAGTACTTC. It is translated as CASSFRPFGGEQYF. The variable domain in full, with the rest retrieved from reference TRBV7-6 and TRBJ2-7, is GAGVSQSPRYKVTKRGQDVALRCDPISGHVSLYWYRQALGQGPEFLTYFNYEAQQDKSGLPNDRFSAERPEGSISTLTIQRTEQRDSAMYRCASSFRPFGGEQYFGPGTRLTVT.